The clone carrying this T cell receptor (beta chain) was observed a handful of times. Its specificity is unknown. The record originates from a study of PD-1 blockade in classical Hodgkin lymphoma. Regarding the study as a whole: Significant TCR diversity gains by C4D1 occurred in CD4+ but not CD8+ cells.

Repertoires were generated with immunoSEQ multiplex PCR, while TCRdb's copy carries only in-frame clones and drops some. The sample records 30,000 to 35,000 clones, around four fifths being singletons. All patients relapsed after autologous stem cell transplantation, and brentuximab vedotin exposure varied. Germline V gives CDR1 SEHNR, CDR2 FQNEAQ (reference sequence). The V and J ends lost 3 bases and 3 bases respectively, with 11 bases between them. The CDR3 runs 14 residues. The rearrangement uses TRBV7-9 and TRBJ1-1, with D possibly TRBD1 on 6 matching bases. The source material was peripheral blood mononuclear cells (PBMCs), sampled at baseline. The TCR originated in a human donor with classical Hodgkin lymphoma. This chain's CDR3 is CASSFGGADTEAFF. CDR3 bases: TGTGCCAGCAGCTTTGGGGGGGCTGACACTGAAGCTTTCTTT.